Listed below are T cell receptor beta chains from one sample, sequenced in a study of shared clonotypes between healthy human individuals. TCRdb's copy holds only in-frame clones and misses some; the assay was immunoSEQ multiplex PCR. Here the sample spans about 1 million clones, around 76% being singletons. Input material: memory CD4+ T cells sorted from blood. The receptor set was obtained from a man aged 18 to 29 in good health. The CDR3 runs from the conserved cysteine through the conserved F or W. Fields, in order: D gene, V gene, J gene, clone size, CDR3 DNA, CDR3 protein. D genes are given only for firm matches. The size field is filled for only some rows; it gives once, few, many or a size class.

d_gene: .; v_gene: TRBV7-2; j_gene: TRBJ2-1; abundance: .; CDR3nt: TGTGCCAGCAGTGGGGCGGCCGGCGGGCGCGAGCAGTTCTTC; CDR3aa: CASSGAAGGREQFF
d_gene: .; v_gene: TRBV28; j_gene: TRBJ2-3; abundance: .; CDR3nt: TGTGCCAGCAGCCGCCCGGGGAGCACAGATACGCAGTATTTT; CDR3aa: CASSRPGSTDTQYF
d_gene: .; v_gene: TRBV7-2; j_gene: TRBJ2-3; abundance: many; CDR3nt: TGTGCCAGCAGCTTAGGAGGAGGGCGGAGCTTCACAGATACGCAGTATTTT; CDR3aa: CASSLGGGRSFTDTQYF
d_gene: .; v_gene: TRBV6-6; j_gene: TRBJ1-2; abundance: .; CDR3nt: TGTGCCAGCAGTGAGAGAACCACAGGGTTGGATGGCTACACCTTC; CDR3aa: CASSERTTGLDGYTF
d_gene: .; v_gene: TRBV10-3; j_gene: TRBJ1-1; abundance: many; CDR3nt: TGTGCCATCAGTGAAGGCGGCCTTATGAACACTGAAGCTTTCTTT; CDR3aa: CAISEGGLMNTEAFF
d_gene: .; v_gene: TRBV19; j_gene: TRBJ2-5; abundance: once; CDR3nt: TGTGCCAGTAGTATTATGGGGATGGAGAGGGAGACCCAGTACTTC; CDR3aa: CASSIMGMERETQYF
d_gene: .; v_gene: TRBV30; j_gene: TRBJ2-2; abundance: .; CDR3nt: TGTGCCTGGAGTAACCTGGGGGGCGGGGAGCTGTTTTTT; CDR3aa: CAWSNLGGGELFF
d_gene: .; v_gene: TRBV6-5; j_gene: TRBJ2-6; abundance: once; CDR3nt: TGTGCCAGCAGCCCCAGGGGGGCCGGGGCCAACGTCCTGACTTTC; CDR3aa: CASSPRGAGANVLTF
d_gene: TRBD2; v_gene: TRBV6-1; j_gene: TRBJ2-1; abundance: .; CDR3nt: TGTGCCAGCAGTGAAACTAGCGGGAGTCGCTATGAGCAGTTCTTC; CDR3aa: CASSETSGSRYEQFF
d_gene: .; v_gene: TRBV2; j_gene: TRBJ2-7; abundance: .; CDR3nt: TGTGCCAGCCTAGGGCAGGAGCGGAACTCCTACGAGCAGTACTTC; CDR3aa: CASLGQERNSYEQYF
d_gene: .; v_gene: TRBV5-8; j_gene: TRBJ2-1; abundance: once; CDR3nt: TGTGCCAGCAGCTTACAGGGCGGCTCCTACAATGAGCAGTTCTTC; CDR3aa: CASSLQGGSYNEQFF
d_gene: TRBD2; v_gene: TRBV5-1; j_gene: TRBJ2-7; abundance: few; CDR3nt: TGCGCCAGCAGCTTGTTAGCGGGAGACCTGGGCGAGCAGTACTTC; CDR3aa: CASSLLAGDLGEQYF
d_gene: TRBD2; v_gene: TRBV5-1; j_gene: TRBJ2-7; abundance: once; CDR3nt: TGCGCCAGCAGCTTGGGCTCCAGCGGGGGACTTTACGAGCAGTACTTC; CDR3aa: CASSLGSSGGLYEQYF
d_gene: TRBD2; v_gene: TRBV19; j_gene: TRBJ2-5; abundance: .; CDR3nt: TGTGCCAGTAGTACACACCGACTAGCGGGACTGGGGGGACGGGTGACCCAGTACTTC; CDR3aa: CASSTHRLAGLGGRVTQYF
d_gene: TRBD1; v_gene: TRBV27; j_gene: TRBJ2-7; abundance: .; CDR3nt: TGTGCCAGCAGTTTAAACAGGGGCTCCTACGAGCAGTACTTC; CDR3aa: CASSLNRGSYEQYF
d_gene: .; v_gene: TRBV10-2; j_gene: TRBJ2-5; abundance: .; CDR3nt: TGCGCCAGCAGACGGGGTCAAGAGACCCAGTACTTC; CDR3aa: CASRRGQETQYF
d_gene: TRBD2; v_gene: TRBV30; j_gene: TRBJ2-1; abundance: once; CDR3nt: TGTGCCTGGAGTCTGGGACTAGCGGGAGCAGGTAATGAGCAGTTCTTC; CDR3aa: CAWSLGLAGAGNEQFF
d_gene: .; v_gene: TRBV15; j_gene: TRBJ2-7; abundance: .; CDR3nt: TGTGCCACCAGCAGAGACAGGGTGTCCTACGAGCAGTACTTC; CDR3aa: CATSRDRVSYEQYF
d_gene: .; v_gene: TRBV6-5; j_gene: TRBJ2-3; abundance: .; CDR3nt: TGTGCCAGCACCTCCGGGACGGGGAAGACACATACGCAGTATTTT; CDR3aa: CASTSGTGKTHTQYF
d_gene: TRBD2; v_gene: TRBV5-1; j_gene: TRBJ2-1; abundance: .; CDR3nt: TGCGCCAGCAGCTTGGCCCCGCTCCGTAGCGGGGGGAGATACAATGAGCAGTTCTTC; CDR3aa: CASSLAPLRSGGRYNEQFF
d_gene: .; v_gene: TRBV6-1; j_gene: TRBJ1-3; abundance: .; CDR3nt: TGTGCCAGCAGTGAAGATTTGACGGGGGGAAACACCATATATTTT; CDR3aa: CASSEDLTGGNTIYF
d_gene: .; v_gene: TRBV6-5; j_gene: TRBJ1-4; abundance: .; CDR3nt: TGTGCCAGCAGTTACTCGGTCCCAGGAGGAAAACTGTTTTTT; CDR3aa: CASSYSVPGGKLFF
d_gene: .; v_gene: TRBV28; j_gene: TRBJ2-7; abundance: .; CDR3nt: TGTGCCAGCAGTTTAGCGGGACTTGGGACCTACGAGCAGTACTTC; CDR3aa: CASSLAGLGTYEQYF
d_gene: .; v_gene: TRBV5-6; j_gene: TRBJ2-7; abundance: .; CDR3nt: TGTGCCAGCAGCTTCCGGGACCCATCCTACGAGCAGTACTTC; CDR3aa: CASSFRDPSYEQYF
d_gene: TRBD2; v_gene: TRBV6-1; j_gene: TRBJ2-7; abundance: many; CDR3nt: TGTGCCAGCACCAGACCCACTAGCGGGGGCGACGAGCAGTACTTC; CDR3aa: CASTRPTSGGDEQYF
d_gene: .; v_gene: TRBV7-9; j_gene: TRBJ1-2; abundance: .; CDR3nt: TGTGCCAGCAGCTCCGGGACTTCAACGGGCTACACCTTC; CDR3aa: CASSSGTSTGYTF
d_gene: .; v_gene: TRBV5-1; j_gene: TRBJ2-5; abundance: few; CDR3nt: TGCGCCAGCAGCTTGAGCGAAGGCGGCTCAAGAGGGACCCAGTACTTC; CDR3aa: CASSLSEGGSRGTQYF
d_gene: TRBD1; v_gene: TRBV10-1; j_gene: TRBJ2-7; abundance: .; CDR3nt: TGCGCCAGCAGTGACCGACAGGGTCGGACCTACGAGCAGTACTTC; CDR3aa: CASSDRQGRTYEQYF
d_gene: TRBD1; v_gene: TRBV5-5; j_gene: TRBJ2-1; abundance: .; CDR3nt: TGTGCCAGCAGCCAGGCCGGGACAGGCTCCTACAATGAGCAGTTCTTC; CDR3aa: CASSQAGTGSYNEQFF
d_gene: .; v_gene: TRBV5-1; j_gene: TRBJ2-3; abundance: .; CDR3nt: TGCGCCAGCAGCTTGGTGGAGGGGACAGATACGCAGTATTTT; CDR3aa: CASSLVEGTDTQYF
d_gene: .; v_gene: TRBV30; j_gene: TRBJ2-7; abundance: once; CDR3nt: TGTGCCTGGAGTGGAACAGCGGTCTCTGAGCAGTACTTC; CDR3aa: CAWSGTAVSEQYF
d_gene: .; v_gene: TRBV11-3; j_gene: TRBJ2-5; abundance: .; CDR3nt: TGTGCCAGCAGCTCGCGGACGCACCAAGAGACCCAGTACTTC; CDR3aa: CASSSRTHQETQYF
d_gene: TRBD2; v_gene: TRBV9; j_gene: TRBJ2-1; abundance: .; CDR3nt: TGTGCCAGCAGCGTAGCGGCGGGAGGTTACAATGAGCAGTTCTTC; CDR3aa: CASSVAAGGYNEQFF
d_gene: TRBD2; v_gene: TRBV7-2; j_gene: TRBJ2-5; abundance: few; CDR3nt: TGTGCCAGCAGCTCCTTTTTAAGCGGGAGGCAAGAGACCCAGTACTTC; CDR3aa: CASSSFLSGRQETQYF
d_gene: .; v_gene: TRBV5-4; j_gene: TRBJ2-5; abundance: .; CDR3nt: TGTGCCAGCAGCCCATCAGGGTATGGCCAAGAGACCCAGTACTTC; CDR3aa: CASSPSGYGQETQYF
d_gene: .; v_gene: TRBV28; j_gene: TRBJ2-7; abundance: .; CDR3nt: TGTGCCAGCAGTTTATTTTACCGGGGCGAGCAGTACTTC; CDR3aa: CASSLFYRGEQYF
d_gene: .; v_gene: TRBV5-1; j_gene: TRBJ1-5; abundance: .; CDR3nt: TGCGCCAGCAGCTTGTCAGGGGCGGGAAATCAGCCCCAGCATTTT; CDR3aa: CASSLSGAGNQPQHF
d_gene: TRBD1; v_gene: TRBV7-2; j_gene: TRBJ1-2; abundance: .; CDR3nt: TGTGCCAGCAGCTTGCAGGGGGGGTGGTATGGCTACACCTTC; CDR3aa: CASSLQGGWYGYTF
d_gene: .; v_gene: TRBV10-3; j_gene: TRBJ1-4; abundance: .; CDR3nt: TGTGCCATCAGTGACAATCTGGAGAAACTGTTTTTT; CDR3aa: CAISDNLEKLFF
d_gene: TRBD1; v_gene: TRBV6-1; j_gene: TRBJ1-2; abundance: .; CDR3nt: TGTGCCAGCAGTGGCTTCGGGACAGCGCTTCTCTATGGCTACACCTTC; CDR3aa: CASSGFGTALLYGYTF
d_gene: TRBD2; v_gene: TRBV11-2; j_gene: TRBJ2-7; abundance: .; CDR3nt: TGTGCCAGCAGACCATGGGGCGGGAGGGCCCACGAGCAGTACTTC; CDR3aa: CASRPWGGRAHEQYF
d_gene: .; v_gene: TRBV5-4; j_gene: TRBJ1-3; abundance: .; CDR3nt: TGTGCCAGCAGCTTGGGGGGTTCGGTGGGAAACACCATATATTTT; CDR3aa: CASSLGGSVGNTIYF
d_gene: TRBD1; v_gene: TRBV19; j_gene: TRBJ2-2; abundance: .; CDR3nt: TGTGCCAGTAGCCCCCGACAGGGGAACACCGGGGAGTTGTTTTTT; CDR3aa: CASSPRQGNTGELFF
d_gene: .; v_gene: TRBV6-4; j_gene: TRBJ1-5; abundance: few; CDR3nt: TGTGCCCCTCAGCCCCAGCATTTT; CDR3aa: CAPQPQHF
d_gene: .; v_gene: TRBV29-1; j_gene: TRBJ2-5; abundance: .; CDR3nt: TGCAGCGTTAACGAGAATCCGACCCAGTACTTC; CDR3aa: CSVNENPTQYF
d_gene: .; v_gene: TRBV30; j_gene: TRBJ2-5; abundance: .; CDR3nt: TGTGCCTGGAGTGTAGGGGCGAGACAAGAGACCCAGTACTTC; CDR3aa: CAWSVGARQETQYF
d_gene: TRBD1; v_gene: TRBV5-1; j_gene: TRBJ1-1; abundance: .; CDR3nt: TGCGCCAGCGGGACAGGGCCGAACACTGAAGCTTTCTTT; CDR3aa: CASGTGPNTEAFF
d_gene: .; v_gene: TRBV6-5; j_gene: TRBJ2-1; abundance: .; CDR3nt: TGTGCCAGCGGGGGCCTTACAGGGAATGAGCAGTTCTTC; CDR3aa: CASGGLTGNEQFF
d_gene: .; v_gene: TRBV19; j_gene: TRBJ2-3; abundance: .; CDR3nt: TGTGCCAGTTCCTCTCCGGGCGCAGATACGCAGTATTTT; CDR3aa: CASSSPGADTQYF
d_gene: .; v_gene: TRBV18; j_gene: TRBJ2-5; abundance: .; CDR3nt: TGTGCCAGCTCCCTCCAAGAGACCCAGTACTTC; CDR3aa: CASSLQETQYF
d_gene: TRBD1; v_gene: TRBV7-3; j_gene: TRBJ2-7; abundance: .; CDR3nt: TGTGCCAGCAGCGTCGGGACAGGGGGCGAGCAGTACTTC; CDR3aa: CASSVGTGGEQYF
d_gene: .; v_gene: TRBV18; j_gene: TRBJ2-1; abundance: .; CDR3nt: TGTGCCAGCTCCGGGGCCCGGTACAATGAGCAGTTCTTC; CDR3aa: CASSGARYNEQFF
d_gene: TRBD2; v_gene: TRBV5-1; j_gene: TRBJ2-2; abundance: .; CDR3nt: TGCGCCAGCAGCTTGGACCCGGGGGGTACCGGGGAGCTGTTTTTT; CDR3aa: CASSLDPGGTGELFF
d_gene: TRBD2; v_gene: TRBV6-5; j_gene: TRBJ2-7; abundance: .; CDR3nt: TGTGCCAGCAGACGGGGGGTAATTTCCTACGAGCAGTACTTC; CDR3aa: CASRRGVISYEQYF
d_gene: .; v_gene: TRBV7-5; j_gene: TRBJ2-4; abundance: .; CDR3nt: TGTGCCAGAAGCTTAGCCTGGCAGGGGGCCCGAAACATTCAGTACTTC; CDR3aa: CARSLAWQGARNIQYF
d_gene: .; v_gene: TRBV28; j_gene: TRBJ1-4; abundance: .; CDR3nt: TGTGCCACGCACTTGGGATCGAAGAATGAAAAACTGTTTTTT; CDR3aa: CATHLGSKNEKLFF
d_gene: TRBD1; v_gene: TRBV6-1; j_gene: TRBJ2-7; abundance: .; CDR3nt: TGTGCCAGCAGGGCTTACGACAGGGACCACGAGCAGTACTTC; CDR3aa: CASRAYDRDHEQYF